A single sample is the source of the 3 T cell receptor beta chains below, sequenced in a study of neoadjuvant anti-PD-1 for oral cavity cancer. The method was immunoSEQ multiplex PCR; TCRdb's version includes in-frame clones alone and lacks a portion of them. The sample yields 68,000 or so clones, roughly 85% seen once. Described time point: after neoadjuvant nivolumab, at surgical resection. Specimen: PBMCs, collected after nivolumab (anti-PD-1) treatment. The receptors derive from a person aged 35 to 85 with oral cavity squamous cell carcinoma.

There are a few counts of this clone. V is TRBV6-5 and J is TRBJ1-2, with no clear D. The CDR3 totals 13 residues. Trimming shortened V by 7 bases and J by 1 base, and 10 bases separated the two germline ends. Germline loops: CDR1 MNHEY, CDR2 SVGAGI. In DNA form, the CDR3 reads TGTGCCAGCACCGGACGGAGTAACTATGGCTACACCTTC. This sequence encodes CASTGRSNYGYTF.

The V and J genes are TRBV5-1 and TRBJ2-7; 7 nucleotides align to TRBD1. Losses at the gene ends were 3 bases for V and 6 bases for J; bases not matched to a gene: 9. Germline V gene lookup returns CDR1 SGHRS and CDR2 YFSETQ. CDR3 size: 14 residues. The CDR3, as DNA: TGCGCCAGCAGCTGGAATACTGACAGGGCCGAGCAGTACTTC. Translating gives CASSWNTDRAEQYF.

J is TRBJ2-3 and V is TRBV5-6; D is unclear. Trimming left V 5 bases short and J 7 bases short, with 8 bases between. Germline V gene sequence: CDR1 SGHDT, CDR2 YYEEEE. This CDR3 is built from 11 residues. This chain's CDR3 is CASRGQNTQYF. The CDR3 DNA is TGTGCCAGCAGGGGCCAGAATACGCAGTATTTT.